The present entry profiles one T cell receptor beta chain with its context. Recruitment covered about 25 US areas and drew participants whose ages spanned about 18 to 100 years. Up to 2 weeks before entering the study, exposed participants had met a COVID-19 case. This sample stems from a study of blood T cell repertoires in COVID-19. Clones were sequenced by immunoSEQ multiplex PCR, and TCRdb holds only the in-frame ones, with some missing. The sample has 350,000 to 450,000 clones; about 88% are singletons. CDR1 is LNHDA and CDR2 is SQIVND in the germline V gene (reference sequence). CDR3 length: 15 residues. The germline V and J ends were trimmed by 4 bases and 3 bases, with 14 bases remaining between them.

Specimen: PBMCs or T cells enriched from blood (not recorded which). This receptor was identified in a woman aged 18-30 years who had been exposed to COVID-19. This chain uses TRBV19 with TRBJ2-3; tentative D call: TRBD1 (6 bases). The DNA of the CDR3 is TGTGCCAGTAGTACTCAGGGGCGGAGTACAGATACGCAGTATTTT. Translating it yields CASSTQGRSTDTQYF. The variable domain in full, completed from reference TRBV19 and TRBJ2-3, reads DGGITQSPKYLFRKEGQNVTLSCEQNLNHDAMYWYRQDPGQGLRLIYYSQIVNDFQKGDIAEGYSVSREKKESFPLTVTSAQKNPTAFYLCASSTQGRSTDTQYFGPGTRLTVL.